There are many counts of the clone carrying this TCR beta chain. Germline V gene data show CDR1 as SNHLY and CDR2 as FYNNEI. CDR3 size: 13 residues. Trimming at V came to 6 bases and at J to 5 bases, leaving 5 bases not matched to a gene. The sample is drawn from a study of CDR3 diversity in severe acne. TCRdb independently ran MiXCR on the PCR reads; one entry per CDR3 protein. The data hold over 70,000 distinct CDR3 sequences, with under 65% observed a single time. This sequence joins TRBV2 and TRBJ2-5, with 8 bases matching TRBD1. The source material was blood. The receptor comes from a male donor in good health, without acne. The CDR3 DNA reads as TGTGCCAGCAGACGGACAGGGAGCGAGACCCAGTACTTC. This gives the protein CASRRTGSETQYF.